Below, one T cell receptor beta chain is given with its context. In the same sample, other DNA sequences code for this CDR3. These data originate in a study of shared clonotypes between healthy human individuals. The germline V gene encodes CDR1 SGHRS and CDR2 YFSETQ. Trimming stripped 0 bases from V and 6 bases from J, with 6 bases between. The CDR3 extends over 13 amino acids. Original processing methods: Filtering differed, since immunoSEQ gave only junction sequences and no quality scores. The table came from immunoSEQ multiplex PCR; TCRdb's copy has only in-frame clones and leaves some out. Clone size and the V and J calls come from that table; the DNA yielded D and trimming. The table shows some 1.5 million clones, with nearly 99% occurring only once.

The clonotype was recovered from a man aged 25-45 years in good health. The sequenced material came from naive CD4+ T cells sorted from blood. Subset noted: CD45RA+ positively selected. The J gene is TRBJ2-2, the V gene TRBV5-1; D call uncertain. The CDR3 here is CASSLDPSGELFF. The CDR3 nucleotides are TGCGCCAGCAGCTTGGACCCCTCCGGGGAGCTGTTTTTT.